These 8 T cell receptor beta chains share one sample of origin, sequenced in a study of blood T cell repertoires in COVID-19. Sequencing was performed with immunoSEQ multiplex PCR; in TCRdb, only in-frame clones are kept and a portion is missing. Among about 76,000 clones, roughly 81% were seen once, and the ten largest hold roughly 11%. The specimen sequenced was peripheral blood. The source is a man in his sixties with COVID-19, enrolled during active disease.

The chain combines TRBV6-5 with TRBJ2-1; TRBD2 is a possible D gene (6 bases). CDR1 and CDR2 (germline): MNHEY, SVGAGI. Trimming stripped 6 bases from V and 10 bases from J, with 16 bases between. The CDR3 is 13 residues long. As DNA, the CDR3 is TGTGCCAGCAGACCGCATCCTAGCGCAGAGCAGTTCTTC. It encodes CASRPHPSAEQFF.

The V and J genes are TRBV7-3 and TRBJ2-2; 7 nucleotides align to TRBD1. The CDR3 spans 14 residues. Trimming cost V 8 bases and J 4 bases; bases outside gene matches: 7. Germline loops: CDR1 SGHTA, CDR2 FQGTGA. The CDR3 DNA sequence: TGTGCCAGCGAACAGGGGCTGAGCACCGGGGAGCTGTTTTTT. As protein: CASEQGLSTGELFF. Variable domain in full (rest from reference TRBV7-3 and TRBJ2-2): GAGVSQTPSNKVTEKGKYVELRCDPISGHTALYWYRQSLGQGPEFLIYFQGTGAADDSGLPNDRFFAVRPEGSVSTLKIQRTERGDSAVYLCASEQGLSTGELFFGEGSRLTVL.

The V and J genes are TRBV7-9 and TRBJ2-7; a possible D gene is TRBD1 (6 bases). This CDR3 has 13 residues. CDR1 is SEHNR and CDR2 is FQNEAQ in the germline V gene (reference sequence). Trimming pared 0 bases from V and 7 bases from J, leaving 10 bases between. The CDR3 bases are TGTGCCAGCAGCTTAGCCGGGACACCGGAGCAGTACTTC. Translation: CASSLAGTPEQYF.

This clone was found once. The chain carries TRBV18 and TRBJ1-1; 8 positions agree with TRBD1. The ends lost 4 bases at V and 4 bases at J; junction bases unmatched: 8. The CDR3 is made up of 15 amino acids. From germline, CDR1 is KGHSH and CDR2 LQKENI. DNA of the CDR3: TGTGCCAGCTCACGGATCAGGGGGCCAGGCACTGAAGCTTTCTTT. It is translated as CASSRIRGPGTEAFF.

This chain joins TRBV11-2 and TRBJ2-7; no definite D call. The V and J ends lost 2 bases and 4 bases respectively, with 6 bases between them. Germline V gene sequence: CDR1 SGHAT, CDR2 FQNNGV. This CDR3 is built from 12 residues. This chain's CDR3 is CASSLHAYEQYF. DNA of the CDR3: TGTGCCAGCAGCTTACATGCGTACGAGCAGTACTTC.

The rearrangement links TRBV7-6 to TRBJ1-5, with TRBD1 matching 8 bases. Unmatched junction bases numbered 12, after V lost 1 base and J lost 4 bases. The CDR3 runs 18 residues. From germline, CDR1 is SGHVS and CDR2 FNYEAQ. The CDR3 reads CASSLEAGGQYGNQPQHF. The CDR3 nucleotides read TGTGCCAGCAGCTTAGAGGCAGGGGGCCAATATGGAAATCAGCCCCAGCATTTT. Together with reference TRBV7-6 and TRBJ1-5, the CDR3 gives the full variable domain: GAGVSQSPRYKVTKRGQDVALRCDPISGHVSLYWYRQALGQGPEFLTYFNYEAQQDKSGLPNDRFSAERPEGSISTLTIQRTEQRDSAMYRCASSLEAGGQYGNQPQHFGDGTRLSIL.

This chain links TRBV4-2 with TRBJ2-3; TRBD2 is a possible D gene (6 bases). Deletions cut 4 bases from V and 4 bases from J, with 18 bases between. CDR1 and CDR2 (germline): LGHNA, YNFKEQ. The CDR3 contains 16 residues. CDR3 amino acids: CASSPAWAEGPDTQYF. The CDR3 DNA reads as TGTGCCAGCAGCCCCGCGTGGGCGGAGGGCCCAGATACGCAGTATTTT.

The CDR3: CASRRDRANYGYTF. DNA for the CDR3: TGTGCCAGCAGGCGGGACAGGGCTAACTATGGCTACACCTTC. This sequence joins TRBV6-5 and TRBJ1-2; 9 bases fit TRBD1. This CDR3 comprises 14 residues. J lost 0 bases, V lost 6 bases, and 2 bases had no gene match. Germline values: CDR1 MNHEY, CDR2 SVGAGI.